The rows below give T cell receptor beta chains drawn from one sample of a study of cytomegalovirus exposure and HLA in healthy donors. The assay was immunoSEQ multiplex PCR, and TCRdb's table has in-frame clones only and misses some. The sample has some 260,000 clones; less than 95% are singletons. Sequencing was done on a sample of PBMCs. Receptors were obtained from a woman in her twenties or thirties in good health and CMV-seronegative. Each CDR3 is given with its conserved first and last residue. The D gene is left open where the match is weak. Clone sizes are given selectively: once, few, many, or a class where the clone is expanded.

size: -
J: TRBJ2-3
D: -
V: TRBV9
CDR3: CASSEGQVITDTQYF
DNA: TGTGCCAGCAGCGAGGGGCAGGTGATCACAGATACGCAGTATTTT

size: -
J: TRBJ2-2
D: TRBD1
V: TRBV27
CDR3: CASSLMVGQGEKTGELFF
DNA: TGTGCCAGCAGTTTAATGGTTGGTCAGGGGGAAAAGACCGGGGAGCTGTTTTTT

size: -
J: TRBJ1-5
D: -
V: TRBV18
CDR3: CASSRTFDQPQHF
DNA: TGTGCCAGCTCACGGACGTTCGATCAGCCCCAGCATTTT

size: -
J: TRBJ2-1
D: TRBD2
V: TRBV6-6
CDR3: CASSAQGRAGNEQFF
DNA: TGTGCCAGCAGTGCCCAGGGACGAGCGGGGAATGAGCAGTTCTTC

size: -
J: TRBJ2-1
D: -
V: TRBV19
CDR3: CASKGGAGYNEQFF
DNA: TGTGCCAGTAAAGGAGGGGCGGGTTACAATGAGCAGTTCTTC

size: -
J: TRBJ2-2
D: -
V: TRBV6-5
CDR3: CASTGVTGELFF
DNA: TGTGCCTCCACCGGCGTAACCGGGGAGCTGTTTTTT

size: -
J: TRBJ1-1
D: -
V: TRBV15
CDR3: CATSRVSSMIAFF
DNA: TGTGCCACCAGCAGAGTTTCCAGTATGATAGCTTTCTTT

size: -
J: TRBJ2-7
D: TRBD2
V: TRBV4-1
CDR3: CASRAWGLAGGPYEQYF
DNA: TGCGCCAGCAGGGCCTGGGGACTAGCGGGAGGGCCCTACGAGCAGTACTTC

size: -
J: TRBJ2-7
D: TRBD2
V: TRBV6-5
CDR3: CASSYSGGGEQYF
DNA: TGTGCCAGCAGTTACTCCGGGGGGGGCGAGCAGTACTTC

size: once
J: TRBJ2-7
D: TRBD1
V: TRBV7-8
CDR3: CASSTPLGTAGHYEQYF
DNA: TGTGCCAGCAGTACCCCGCTCGGGACAGCCGGCCACTACGAGCAGTACTTC

size: -
J: TRBJ2-7
D: -
V: TRBV10-2
CDR3: CASGTSYEQYF
DNA: TGCGCCAGCGGGACCTCCTACGAGCAGTACTTC

size: -
J: TRBJ1-5
D: -
V: TRBV21-1
CDR3: CASSNRDRGNNQPQHF
DNA: TGTGCCAGCAGCAACCGGGACAGGGGAAACAATCAGCCCCAGCATTTT

size: -
J: TRBJ2-7
D: -
V: TRBV6-1
CDR3: CASSDLRGPVF
DNA: TGTGCCAGCAGCGACCTCAGGGGCCCAGTCTTC

size: -
J: TRBJ1-5
D: -
V: TRBV4-2
CDR3: CASSQVLDQPQHF
DNA: TGTGCCAGCAGCCAGGTGCTAGATCAGCCCCAGCATTTT

size: -
J: TRBJ2-1
D: -
V: TRBV7-9
CDR3: CASSHGGAEQFF
DNA: TGTGCCAGCAGCCACGGAGGGGCCGAGCAGTTCTTC

size: few
J: TRBJ1-3
D: -
V: TRBV19
CDR3: CASTRTATSKASGNTIYF
DNA: TGTGCCAGTACCAGGACAGCAACATCCAAAGCCTCTGGAAACACCATATATTTT

size: -
J: TRBJ1-3
D: -
V: TRBV30
CDR3: CAWSTGRGNTIYF
DNA: TGTGCCTGGAGTACCGGACGCGGAAACACCATATATTTT

size: -
J: TRBJ2-6
D: -
V: TRBV11-3
CDR3: CASSLVNSGANVLTF
DNA: TGTGCCAGCAGCTTAGTAAACTCTGGGGCCAACGTCCTGACTTTC

size: -
J: TRBJ1-1
D: -
V: TRBV29-1
CDR3: CSVEKAFRDGEAFF
DNA: TGCAGCGTTGAAAAGGCTTTCAGGGACGGCGAAGCTTTCTTT

size: -
J: TRBJ2-7
D: -
V: TRBV28
CDR3: CASSSAPSREQYF
DNA: TGTGCCAGCAGTTCGGCCCCATCGCGGGAGCAGTACTTC

size: -
J: TRBJ1-5
D: -
V: TRBV29-1
CDR3: CSVGDHLNQPQHF
DNA: TGCAGCGTTGGGGATCATCTCAATCAGCCCCAGCATTTT

size: -
J: TRBJ2-1
D: -
V: TRBV28
CDR3: CASSRPGRSYNEQFF
DNA: TGTGCCAGCAGTCGCCCAGGGAGGTCCTACAATGAGCAGTTCTTC

size: -
J: TRBJ1-1
D: TRBD1
V: TRBV7-8
CDR3: CASSLADRVANLNTEAFF
DNA: TGTGCCAGCAGCTTAGCGGACAGGGTGGCTAACTTGAACACTGAAGCTTTCTTT

size: -
J: TRBJ2-3
D: TRBD2
V: TRBV9
CDR3: CASSVGGRDSTDTQYF
DNA: TGTGCCAGCAGCGTAGGCGGGAGGGATAGTACAGATACGCAGTATTTT

size: -
J: TRBJ2-5
D: -
V: TRBV7-2
CDR3: CASSLAGLAKQETQYF
DNA: TGTGCCAGCAGCTTAGCGGGCTTAGCGAAACAAGAGACCCAGTACTTC

size: once
J: TRBJ2-1
D: TRBD2
V: TRBV28
CDR3: CASRRGLAGSYNEQFF
DNA: TGTGCCAGCAGGCGCGGACTAGCGGGCTCCTACAATGAGCAGTTCTTC

size: -
J: TRBJ2-7
D: TRBD1
V: TRBV27
CDR3: CASSLGGTGAYEQYF
DNA: TGTGCCAGCAGTTTGGGCGGGACAGGAGCCTACGAGCAGTACTTC

size: -
J: TRBJ2-1
D: -
V: TRBV9
CDR3: CASSPRGGISYNEQFF
DNA: TGTGCCAGCAGCCCTCGTGGGGGGATCTCCTACAATGAGCAGTTCTTC